Sequencing of this T cell receptor beta chain was carried out in a study of blood T cell repertoires in COVID-19. As for the study in general: Sites in the United States, Italy and Spain provided acute and convalescent COVID-19 samples. T cells, B-cell-depleted T cells, or PBMCs provided the cDNA or gDNA that served as material.

V dropped 3 bases and J dropped 1 base, with 9 bases sitting between them. CDR3 length: 14 amino acids. Germline V gene sequence: CDR1 KGHSH, CDR2 LQKENI. As handled by the study authors: Amplification from reference gene primers served as the basis for estimated nucleated cell counts. The protocol was immunoSEQ multiplex PCR, while the TCRdb copy is restricted to in-frame clones and leaves out a portion. The DNA gave D and trimming, while V, J and clone size come from that table. The sample shows about 53,000 clones, around 80% of them seen only once. This chain uses TRBV18 with TRBJ1-2; no clear D gene. Sequenced input: peripheral blood. The TCR sequence derives from a human donor in a cohort sampled during active COVID-19. The CDR3 is CASSPREFNYGYTF. As DNA, the CDR3 is TGTGCCAGCTCACCCCGGGAGTTTAACTATGGCTACACCTTC. The full variable domain, in which reference TRBV18 and TRBJ1-2 provide the parts outside the CDR3, is NAGVMQNPRHLVRRRGQEARLRCSPMKGHSHVYWYRQLPEEGLKFMVYLQKENIIDESGMPKERFSAEFPKEGPSILRIQQVVRGDSAAYFCASSPREFNYGYTFGSGTRLTVV.